This T cell receptor beta chain was sequenced during a study of T cells in Graves' hyperthyroidism and ophthalmopathy. Study summary: Staff took peripheral blood when the initial diagnosis was made, before any treatment began. Points from the study as a whole: Separating ophthalmopathy from stable hyperthyroidism was achieved by a 13 V-J model. Also found in blood were most expanded thyroid clonotypes above 0.001. The model identified upcoming ophthalmopathy a median 6.5 months ahead of onset.

As for this clonotype: Its antigen remains unknown.

What was amplified from RNA transcripts were TCR beta CDR3 regions. First-round RT-PCR targeting the TCR CDR3 was performed with the HTBI primer set. TCRdb independently ran MiXCR on the multiplex PCR reads; one entry per CDR3 protein. The repertoire has 490,000 or so distinct CDR3 sequences, around a fifth of them found once; the top ten carry about 49%. Sequenced sample: blood. The receptor comes from a woman aged 70-85 years with Graves' ophthalmopathy.

Here the CDR3 reads CASSNRDRGRTEAFF. CDR3 in DNA: TGTGCCAGTAGTAACCGGGACAGGGGCCGGACTGAAGCTTTCTTT. V gene TRBV19 combines with J gene TRBJ1-1, with TRBD1 identical over 10 bases. The CDR3 is made up of 15 amino acids. V gave up 4 bases and J gave up 5 bases; unmatched junction bases: 7. Looked up from germline, CDR1 is LNHDA and CDR2 is SQIVND (reference sequence). The whole variable domain, filled in from reference TRBV19 and TRBJ1-1, reads DGGITQSPKYLFRKEGQNVTLSCEQNLNHDAMYWYRQDPGQGLRLIYYSQIVNDFQKGDIAEGYSVSREKKESFPLTVTSAQKNPTAFYLCASSNRDRGRTEAFFGQGTRLTVV.